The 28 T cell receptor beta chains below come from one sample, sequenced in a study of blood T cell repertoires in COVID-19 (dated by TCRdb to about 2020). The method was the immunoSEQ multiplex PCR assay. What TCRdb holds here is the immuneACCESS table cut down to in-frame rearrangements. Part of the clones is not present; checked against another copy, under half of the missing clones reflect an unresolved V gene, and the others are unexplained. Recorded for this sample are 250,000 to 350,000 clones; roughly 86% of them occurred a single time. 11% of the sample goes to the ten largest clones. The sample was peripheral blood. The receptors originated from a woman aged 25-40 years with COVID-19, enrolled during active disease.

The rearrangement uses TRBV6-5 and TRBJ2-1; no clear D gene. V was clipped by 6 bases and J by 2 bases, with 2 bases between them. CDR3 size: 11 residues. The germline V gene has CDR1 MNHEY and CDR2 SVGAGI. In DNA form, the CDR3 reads TGTGCCAGCAGCGCCTACAATGAGCAGTTCTTC. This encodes CASSAYNEQFF.

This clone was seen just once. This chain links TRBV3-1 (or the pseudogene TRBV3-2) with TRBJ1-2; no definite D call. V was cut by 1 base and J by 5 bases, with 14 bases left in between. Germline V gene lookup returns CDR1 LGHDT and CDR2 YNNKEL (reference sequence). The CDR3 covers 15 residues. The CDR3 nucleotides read TGTGCCAGCAGCCAAGTGCTGGGCTTGGAATATGGCTACACCTTC. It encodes CASSQVLGLEYGYTF.

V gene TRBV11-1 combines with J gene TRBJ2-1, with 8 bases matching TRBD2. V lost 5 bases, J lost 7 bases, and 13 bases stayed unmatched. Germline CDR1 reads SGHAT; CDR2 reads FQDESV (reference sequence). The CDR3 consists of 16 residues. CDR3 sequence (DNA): TGTGCCAGCAGCCCCCAGTGGAGCGGGAGTGGTAATGAGCAGTTCTTC. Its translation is CASSPQWSGSGNEQFF.

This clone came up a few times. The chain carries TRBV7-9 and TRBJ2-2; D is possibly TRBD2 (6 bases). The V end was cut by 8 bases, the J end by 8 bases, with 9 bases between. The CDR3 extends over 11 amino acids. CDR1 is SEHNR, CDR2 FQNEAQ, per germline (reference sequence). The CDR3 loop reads CASGGGGELFF. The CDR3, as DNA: TGTGCCAGCGGGGGAGGAGGGGAGCTGTTTTTT. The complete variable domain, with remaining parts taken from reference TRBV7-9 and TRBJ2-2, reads DTGVSQNPRHKITKRGQNVTFRCDPISEHNRLYWYRQTLGQGPEFLTYFQNEAQLEKSRLLSDRFSAERPKGSFSTLEIQRTEQGDSAMYLCASGGGGELFFGEGSRLTVL.

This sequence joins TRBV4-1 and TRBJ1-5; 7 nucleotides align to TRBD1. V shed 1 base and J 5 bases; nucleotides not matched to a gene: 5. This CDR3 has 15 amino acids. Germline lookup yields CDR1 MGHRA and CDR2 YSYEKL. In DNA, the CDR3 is TGCGCCAGCAGCCAAGGGGACAGCGATTATCAGCCCCAGCATTTT. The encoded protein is CASSQGDSDYQPQHF.

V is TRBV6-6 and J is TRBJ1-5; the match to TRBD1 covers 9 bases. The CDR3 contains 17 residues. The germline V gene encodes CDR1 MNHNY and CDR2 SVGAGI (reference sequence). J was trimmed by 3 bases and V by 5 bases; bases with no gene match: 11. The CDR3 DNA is TGTGCCAGCAGTCGACTTGGGACAGGGAGGGTCAATCAGCCCCAGCATTTT. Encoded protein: CASSRLGTGRVNQPQHF.

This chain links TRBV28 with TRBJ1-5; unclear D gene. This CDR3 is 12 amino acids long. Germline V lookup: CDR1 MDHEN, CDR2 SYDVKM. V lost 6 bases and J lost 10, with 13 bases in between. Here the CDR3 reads CASSSVGRPQHF. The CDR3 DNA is TGTGCCAGCAGCTCGGTGGGCCGTCCCCAGCATTTT.

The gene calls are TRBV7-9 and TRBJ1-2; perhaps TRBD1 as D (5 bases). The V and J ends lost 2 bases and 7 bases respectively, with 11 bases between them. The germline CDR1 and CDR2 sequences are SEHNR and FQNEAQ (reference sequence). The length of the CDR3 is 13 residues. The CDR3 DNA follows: TGTGCCAGCAGCTTACTGGCAGGGTCTGGCTACACCTTC. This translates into CASSLLAGSGYTF.

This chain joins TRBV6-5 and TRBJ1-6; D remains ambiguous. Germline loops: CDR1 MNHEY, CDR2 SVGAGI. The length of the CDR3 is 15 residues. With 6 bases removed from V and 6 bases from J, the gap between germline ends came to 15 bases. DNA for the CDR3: TGTGCCAGCAGGAAACCTGGGCAGCTTAATTCACCCCTCCACTTT. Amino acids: CASRKPGQLNSPLHF.

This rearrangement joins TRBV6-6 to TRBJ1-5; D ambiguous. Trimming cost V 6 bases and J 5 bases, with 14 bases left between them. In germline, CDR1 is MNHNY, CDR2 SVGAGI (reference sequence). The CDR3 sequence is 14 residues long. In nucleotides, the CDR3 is TGTGCCAGCAGACCTTTCCCAGGTTATCAGCCCCAGCATTTT. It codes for CASRPFPGYQPQHF.

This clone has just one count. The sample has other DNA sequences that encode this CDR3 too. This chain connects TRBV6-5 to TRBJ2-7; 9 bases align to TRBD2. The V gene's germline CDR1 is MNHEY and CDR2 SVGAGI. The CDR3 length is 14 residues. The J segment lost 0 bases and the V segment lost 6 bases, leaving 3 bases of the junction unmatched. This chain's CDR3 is CASSNSGSSYEQYF. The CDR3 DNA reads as TGTGCCAGCAGCAATAGCGGGAGCTCCTACGAGCAGTACTTC.

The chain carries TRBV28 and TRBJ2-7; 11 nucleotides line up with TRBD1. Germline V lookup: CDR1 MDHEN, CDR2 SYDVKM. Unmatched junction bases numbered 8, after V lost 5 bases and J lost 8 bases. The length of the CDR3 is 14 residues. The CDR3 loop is CASSPGQGAWKQYF. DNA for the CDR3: TGTGCCAGCAGTCCCGGACAGGGGGCATGGAAGCAGTACTTC.

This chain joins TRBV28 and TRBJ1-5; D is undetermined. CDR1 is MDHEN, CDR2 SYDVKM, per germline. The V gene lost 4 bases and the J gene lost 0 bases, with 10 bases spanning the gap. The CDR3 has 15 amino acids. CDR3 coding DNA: TGTGCCAGCAGTTCTCCTCGTATTAGCAATCAGCCCCAGCATTTT. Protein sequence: CASSSPRISNQPQHF.

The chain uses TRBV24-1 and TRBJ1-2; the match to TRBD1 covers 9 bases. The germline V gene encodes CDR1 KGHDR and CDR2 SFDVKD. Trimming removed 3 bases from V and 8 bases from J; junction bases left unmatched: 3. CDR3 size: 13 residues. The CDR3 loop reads CATSDRDRDGYTF. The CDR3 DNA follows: TGTGCCACCAGTGATAGGGACAGGGACGGCTACACCTTC.

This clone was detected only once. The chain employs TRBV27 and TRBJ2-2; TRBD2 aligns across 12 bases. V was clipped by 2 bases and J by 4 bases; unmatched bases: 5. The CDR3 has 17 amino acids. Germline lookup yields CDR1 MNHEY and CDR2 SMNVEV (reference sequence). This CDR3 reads CASSLPRLAGVTGELFF. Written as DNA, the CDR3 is TGTGCCAGCAGTTTACCCCGACTAGCGGGAGTCACCGGGGAGCTGTTTTTT.

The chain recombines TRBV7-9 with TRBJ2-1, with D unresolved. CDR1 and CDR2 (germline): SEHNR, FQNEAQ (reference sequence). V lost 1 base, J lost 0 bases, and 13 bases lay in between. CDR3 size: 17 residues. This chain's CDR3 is CASSLELVKPSYNEQFF. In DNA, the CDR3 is TGTGCCAGCAGCTTAGAGCTAGTGAAGCCCTCCTACAATGAGCAGTTCTTC.

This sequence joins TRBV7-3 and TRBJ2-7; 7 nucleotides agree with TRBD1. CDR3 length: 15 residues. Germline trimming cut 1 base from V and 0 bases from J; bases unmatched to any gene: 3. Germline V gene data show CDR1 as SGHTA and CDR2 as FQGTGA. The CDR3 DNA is TGTGCCAGCAGCTTAAGAGGGGGCGACTCCTACGAGCAGTACTTC. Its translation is CASSLRGGDSYEQYF.

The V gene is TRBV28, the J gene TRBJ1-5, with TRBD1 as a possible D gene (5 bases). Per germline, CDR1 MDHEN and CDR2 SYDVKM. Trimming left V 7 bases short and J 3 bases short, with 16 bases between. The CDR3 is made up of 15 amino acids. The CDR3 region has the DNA TGTGCCAGCAACGTTGGGCAGGGCTACAATCAGCCCCAGCATTTT. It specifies CASNVGQGYNQPQHF.

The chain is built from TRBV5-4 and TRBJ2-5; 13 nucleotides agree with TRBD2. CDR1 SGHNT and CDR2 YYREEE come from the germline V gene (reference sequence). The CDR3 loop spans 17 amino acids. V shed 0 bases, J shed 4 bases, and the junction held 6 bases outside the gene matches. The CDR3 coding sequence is TGTGCCAGCAGCTTGGCAGGACTAGCGGGAGTTAGAGAGACCCAGTACTTC. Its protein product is CASSLAGLAGVRETQYF.

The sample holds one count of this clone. CDR3 sequence (DNA): TGTGCCAGCAGCTTAGGGGACAGCTATAATTCACCCCTCCACTTT. Translated: CASSLGDSYNSPLHF. The genes are TRBV11-2 and TRBJ1-6, with 7 bases matching TRBD1. The ends lost 1 base at V and 3 bases at J; junction bases unmatched: 0. The CDR3 totals 15 residues. From germline, CDR1 is SGHAT and CDR2 FQNNGV.

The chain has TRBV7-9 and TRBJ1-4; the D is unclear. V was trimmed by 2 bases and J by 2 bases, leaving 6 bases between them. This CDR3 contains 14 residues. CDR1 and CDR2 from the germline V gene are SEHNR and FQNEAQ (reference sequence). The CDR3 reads CASSLTQTNEKLFF. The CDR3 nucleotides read TGTGCCAGCAGCTTAACGCAGACTAATGAAAAACTGTTTTTT.

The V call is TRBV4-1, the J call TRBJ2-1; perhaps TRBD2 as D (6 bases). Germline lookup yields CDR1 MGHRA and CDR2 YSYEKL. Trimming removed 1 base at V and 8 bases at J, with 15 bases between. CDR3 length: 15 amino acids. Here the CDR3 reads CASSQGGEIGDEQFF. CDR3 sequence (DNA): TGCGCCAGCAGCCAAGGGGGGGAAATTGGGGATGAGCAGTTCTTC.

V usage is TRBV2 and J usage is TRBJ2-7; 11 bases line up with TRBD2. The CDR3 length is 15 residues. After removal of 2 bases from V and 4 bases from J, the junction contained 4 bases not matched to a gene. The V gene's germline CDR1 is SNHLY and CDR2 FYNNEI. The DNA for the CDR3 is TGTGCCAGCAGTGAACAATTAGCGGGAGGGTACGAGCAGTACTTC. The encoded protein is CASSEQLAGGYEQYF. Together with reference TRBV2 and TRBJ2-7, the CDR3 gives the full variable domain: EPEVTQTPSHQVTQMGQEVILRCVPISNHLYFYWYRQILGQKVEFLVSFYNNEISEKSEIFDDQFSVERPDGSNFTLKIRSTKLEDSAMYFCASSEQLAGGYEQYFGPGTRLTVT.

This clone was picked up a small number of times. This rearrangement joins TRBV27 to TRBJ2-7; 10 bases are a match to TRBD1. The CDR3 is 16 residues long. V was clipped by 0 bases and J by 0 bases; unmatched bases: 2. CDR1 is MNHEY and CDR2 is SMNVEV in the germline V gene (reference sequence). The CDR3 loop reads CASSLSRTGGSYEQYF. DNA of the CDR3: TGTGCCAGCAGTTTATCACGGACAGGGGGCTCCTACGAGCAGTACTTC.

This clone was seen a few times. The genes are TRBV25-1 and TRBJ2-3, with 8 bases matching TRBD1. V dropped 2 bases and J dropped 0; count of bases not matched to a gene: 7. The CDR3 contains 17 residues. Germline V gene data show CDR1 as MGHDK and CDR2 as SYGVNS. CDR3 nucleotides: TGTGCCAGCAGTGAAGACAGGACAGGGACTAGCACAGATACGCAGTATTTT. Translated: CASSEDRTGTSTDTQYF.

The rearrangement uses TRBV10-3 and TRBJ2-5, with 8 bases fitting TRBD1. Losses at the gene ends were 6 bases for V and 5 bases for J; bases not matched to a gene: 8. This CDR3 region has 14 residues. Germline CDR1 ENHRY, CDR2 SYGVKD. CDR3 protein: CAIRGTGGYETQYF. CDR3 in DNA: TGTGCCATCAGAGGTACAGGGGGATACGAGACCCAGTACTTC.

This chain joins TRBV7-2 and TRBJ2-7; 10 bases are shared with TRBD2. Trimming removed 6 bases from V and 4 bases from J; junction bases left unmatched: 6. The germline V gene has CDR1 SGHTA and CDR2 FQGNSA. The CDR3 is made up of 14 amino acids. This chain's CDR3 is CASRRTSGPYEQYF. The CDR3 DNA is TGTGCCAGCAGACGGACTAGCGGACCGTACGAGCAGTACTTC. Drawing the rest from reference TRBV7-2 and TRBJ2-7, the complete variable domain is GAGVSQSPSNKVTEKGKDVELRCDPISGHTALYWYRQSLGQGLEFLIYFQGNSAPDKSGLPSDRFSAERTGGSVSTLTIQRTQQEDSAVYLCASRRTSGPYEQYFGPGTRLTVT.

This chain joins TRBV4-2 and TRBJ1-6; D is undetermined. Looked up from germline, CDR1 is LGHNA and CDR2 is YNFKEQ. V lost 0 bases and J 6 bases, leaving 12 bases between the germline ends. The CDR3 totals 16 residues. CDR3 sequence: CASSQDIRVRNSPLHF. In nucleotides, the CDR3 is TGTGCCAGCAGCCAAGACATTCGGGTTCGTAATTCACCCCTCCACTTT.